This record looks at one TCR beta chain sequence and its context. Its antigen is currently unknown. An end of the junction differs from the germline gene, which may be a read error. Constant-region priming of around 500 ng total RNA yielded TCR beta cDNA. Each TCR beta library was derived from three nested multiplex PCR rounds that employed slightly modified ARM-PCR. Rounds one and two of PCR, each of approximately 11 cycles, were primed with TRBV1-TRBV30 forward primers and a C-beta reverse primer. In TCRdb, the multiplex PCR reads were re-called with MiXCR into one record per CDR3 protein. This table holds 20,000 to 25,000 distinct CDR3 sequences, 75% to 80% found once. These data originate in a study of tumor-infiltrating lymphocytes in primary liver carcinoma. Study observations and caveats: Pairs of tumor regions overlapped more than tumor-adjacent and tumor-blood pairs did.

Investigators took RNA and DNA out together from approximately 22-30 mg of unsorted bulk tissue. Tumor samples uniformly had over 75% viable tumor cells. The CDR3 length is 15 residues. Germline V gives CDR1 SGHNT, CDR2 YYREEE (reference sequence). The specimen sequenced was liver tumor tissue from sampling region 5. Indicated subset: tumor region T5, tumor centre. V is TRBV5-4 and J is TRBJ2-7; 8 bases match TRBD2. This clonotype was obtained from a woman aged 25 to 39 with primary liver carcinoma and hepatitis B virus infection. The CDR3 region has the DNA TGTACCAGCAGCCTCGGCGGGGGGTCCTCCTACGAGCAGTACTTC. This encodes CTSSLGGGSSYEQYF.